The 28 T cell receptor beta chains in this list originate from one sample, sequenced in a study of control samples from healthy donors and cancer patients. Sequenced by immunoSEQ multiplex PCR; TCRdb stores in-frame clones only, minus some. This table has 130,000 or so clones, roughly 90% appearing once. What was sequenced was blood. Receptors were obtained from a man aged 50-60 years in good health.

The gene calls are TRBV19 and TRBJ2-1, with D unresolved. Trimming pared 7 bases from V and 6 bases from J, leaving 16 bases between. In germline, CDR1 is LNHDA, CDR2 SQIVND (reference sequence). The CDR3 spans 14 residues. As DNA, the CDR3 is TGTGCCAGTACCCCGCAGGCCGGTTCCAATGAGCAGTTCTTC. This gives the protein CASTPQAGSNEQFF.

The rearrangement links TRBV3-1 (or the pseudogene TRBV3-2) to TRBJ1-5; tentative D call: TRBD1 (6 bases). Germline V gene sequence: CDR1 LGHDT, CDR2 YNNKEL (reference sequence). This CDR3 spans 15 amino acids. V was trimmed by 1 base and J by 4 bases, leaving 11 bases between them. Here the CDR3 reads CASSQVKGVNQPQHF. Here the CDR3 DNA reads TGTGCCAGCAGCCAAGTGAAGGGGGTAAATCAGCCCCAGCATTTT.

The chain is built from TRBV24-1 and TRBJ2-1; 8 bases line up with TRBD1. CDR1 is KGHDR, CDR2 SFDVKD, per germline. Trimming removed 3 bases from V and 5 bases from J; junction bases left unmatched: 8. This CDR3 is 16 amino acids long. The CDR3 here is CATSDHPGQANNEQFF. The CDR3 coding sequence is TGTGCCACCAGTGATCATCCGGGACAGGCAAACAATGAGCAGTTCTTC.

The chain employs TRBV11-3 and TRBJ2-5; 7 nucleotides line up with TRBD1. The CDR3 extends over 13 amino acids. The germline V gene has CDR1 SGHNT and CDR2 YENEEA. The V and J ends lost 6 bases and 2 bases, in that order; junction bases with no gene match: 3. This CDR3 reads CASRGDSQETQYF. CDR3 sequence (DNA): TGTGCCAGCAGGGGGGACAGTCAAGAGACCCAGTACTTC. The full variable domain, rest sourced from reference TRBV11-3 and TRBJ2-5, is EAGVVQSPRYKIIEKKQPVAFWCNPISGHNTLYWYLQNLGQGPELLIRYENEEAVDDSQLPKDRFSAERLKGVDSTLKIQPAELGDSAVYLCASRGDSQETQYFGPGTRLLVL.

The rearrangement uses TRBV6-6 and TRBJ2-4; D gene ambiguous. This CDR3 is built from 13 residues. Per the germline V gene, CDR1 is MNHNY and CDR2 is SVGAGI (reference sequence). V dropped 2 bases and J dropped 8 bases, with 10 bases sitting between them. CDR3 nucleotide sequence: TGTGCCAGCAGTTACACCCGGACGGACATTCAGTACTTC. This sequence encodes CASSYTRTDIQYF.

V gene TRBV4-1 combines with J gene TRBJ2-5; perhaps TRBD1 as D (6 bases). The CDR3 extends over 15 amino acids. With 2 bases removed from V and 0 bases from J, the gap between germline ends came to 10 bases. CDR1 is MGHRA and CDR2 is YSYEKL in the germline V gene. CDR3 sequence (DNA): TGCGCCAGCAGCCAAACCGGGACAAACCAAGAGACCCAGTACTTC. Its protein is CASSQTGTNQETQYF.

The chain recombines TRBV18 with TRBJ1-2, with a weak D call TRBD1 (6 bases). Trimming took off 6 bases at V and 6 bases at J, with 26 bases between the two ends. CDR3 size: 17 residues. Germline V CDR1 and CDR2: KGHSH, LQKENI. The CDR3 loop reads CASSQTRGPAPWDGYTF. In nucleotides, the CDR3 is TGTGCCAGCTCCCAAACCCGGGGGCCCGCTCCCTGGGATGGCTACACCTTC. Together with reference TRBV18 and TRBJ1-2, the CDR3 gives the full variable domain: NAGVMQNPRHLVRRRGQEARLRCSPMKGHSHVYWYRQLPEEGLKFMVYLQKENIIDESGMPKERFSAEFPKEGPSILRIQQVVRGDSAAYFCASSQTRGPAPWDGYTFGSGTRLTVV.

CDR3 protein: CASSWEDTQYF. The CDR3, as DNA: TGCGCCAGCAGCTGGGAGGATACGCAGTATTTT. The J gene is TRBJ2-3, the V gene TRBV5-1, with D possibly TRBD2 on 5 matching bases. The CDR3 has 11 residues. Germline V gene sequence: CDR1 SGHRS, CDR2 YFSETQ. The V end lost 3 bases, the J end lost 6 bases, and 5 bases lay between the germline ends.

The chain employs TRBV6-5 and TRBJ2-1; D could derive from TRBD1 or TRBD2 (6 bases each). The CDR3 runs to 15 residues. Germline V gene lookup returns CDR1 MNHEY and CDR2 SVGAGI. V lost 8 bases to trimming and J lost 3 bases, with 17 bases between them. In DNA, the CDR3 is TGTGCCAGCCGTTTTAGGGGGGACCTCTACAATGAGCAGTTCTTC. This encodes CASRFRGDLYNEQFF.

The chain has TRBV14 and TRBJ1-3; the match to TRBD1 covers 8 bases. V shed 4 bases and J 1 base; nucleotides not matched to a gene: 3. The CDR3 loop spans 15 amino acids. Germline V gene sequence: CDR1 SGHDN, CDR2 FVKESK. Here the CDR3 reads CASSPYRGSGNTIYF. In DNA form, the CDR3 reads TGTGCCAGCAGCCCTTACAGGGGGTCTGGAAACACCATATATTTT.

This sequence joins TRBV11-2 and TRBJ1-1; perhaps TRBD1 as D (5 bases). In germline, CDR1 is SGHAT, CDR2 FQNNGV. The V end lost 5 bases, the J end lost 3 bases, and 13 bases lay between the germline ends. CDR3 size: 14 residues. CDR3 amino acids: CASSPHLGDTEAFF. CDR3 sequence (DNA): TGTGCCAGCAGCCCCCATCTAGGGGACACTGAAGCTTTCTTT.

The chain employs TRBV18 and TRBJ2-5; D unclear. The length of the CDR3 is 13 residues. In germline, CDR1 is KGHSH, CDR2 LQKENI. V lost 1 base and J lost 7, with 10 bases in between. DNA for the CDR3: TGTGCCAGCTCACCACAGACCACCGGGACCCAGTACTTC. Its protein product is CASSPQTTGTQYF.

This sequence joins TRBV6-1 and TRBJ2-3, with 9 bases fitting TRBD2. Trimming at V came to 2 bases and at J to 7 bases, leaving 7 bases not matched to a gene. Per the germline V gene, CDR1 is MNHNS and CDR2 is SASEGT. This CDR3 has 15 residues. DNA of the CDR3: TGTGCCAGCAGTGAACAAGCGGGGGGATGGAATACGCAGTATTTT. It codes for CASSEQAGGWNTQYF.

The genes are TRBV5-4 and TRBJ2-2; perhaps D is TRBD1 or TRBD2 (6 bases each). Germline V gene data show CDR1 as SGHNT and CDR2 as YYREEE (reference sequence). This CDR3 is 16 amino acids long. The germline V and J ends were trimmed by 2 bases and 2 bases, with 13 bases remaining between them. CDR3 residues: CASSFRPGGNTGELFF. CDR3 coding DNA: TGTGCCAGCAGCTTTCGTCCCGGGGGCAACACCGGGGAGCTGTTTTTT.

The genes are TRBV19 and TRBJ1-2; 8 nucleotides align to TRBD1. V gave up 8 bases and J gave up 8 bases; unmatched junction bases: 4. Germline CDR1 and CDR2: LNHDA and SQIVND (reference sequence). This CDR3 contains 11 residues. CDR3 loop: CASADRGGYTF. CDR3 DNA: TGTGCCAGTGCTGACAGGGGCGGCTACACCTTC.

Remarks on this clone: Other DNA variants within this sample encode the same CDR3. The chain joins TRBV5-1 to TRBJ1-1, with D unclear. The CDR3 has 13 residues. V was pared by 0 bases and J by 1 base, with 4 bases between. The germline CDR1 and CDR2 sequences are SGHRS and YFSETQ. The CDR3 sequence: CASSLEGNTEAFF. The CDR3 nucleotides are TGCGCCAGCAGCTTGGAAGGGAACACTGAAGCTTTCTTT.

The V gene is TRBV5-6, the J gene TRBJ1-2; D possibly corresponds to TRBD1 (6 bases). Germline CDR1 and CDR2: SGHDT and YYEEEE. V gave up 2 bases and J gave up 5 bases, with 16 bases separating them. CDR3 length: 15 residues. CDR3 in amino acids: CASSLQGSRRYGYTF. CDR3 coding DNA: TGTGCCAGCAGCTTACAGGGATCCCGAAGGTATGGCTACACCTTC.

The gene calls are TRBV7-2 and TRBJ2-1; tentatively, D is TRBD2 (6 bases). With 1 base removed from V and 10 bases from J, the gap between germline ends came to 8 bases. The CDR3 loop spans 12 amino acids. CDR1 and CDR2 from the germline V gene are SGHTA and FQGNSA. In DNA form, the CDR3 reads TGTGCCAGCAGCTTAGTCGCGGGGGAGCAGTTCTTC. Translation: CASSLVAGEQFF.

The V call is TRBV5-6, the J call TRBJ2-3; either TRBD1 or TRBD2 may fit D (6 bases each). The CDR3 length is 13 residues. V dropped 5 bases and J dropped 8 bases, with 15 bases sitting between them. Looked up from germline, CDR1 is SGHDT and CDR2 is YYEEEE. The CDR3 sequence is CASSFLEGGTQYF. DNA of the CDR3: TGTGCCAGCAGTTTCCTGGAGGGGGGTACGCAGTATTTT.

The V call is TRBV9, the J call TRBJ1-1; possible D gene TRBD1, 6 bases. Germline V gene lookup returns CDR1 SGDLS and CDR2 YYNGEE. Trimming removed 0 bases from V and 5 bases from J, with 14 bases in between. The CDR3 has 15 amino acids. The CDR3: CASSVALGGWTEAFF. For the CDR3, the DNA is TGTGCCAGCAGCGTAGCTTTAGGGGGTTGGACTGAAGCTTTCTTT.

The genes are TRBV3-1 (or the pseudogene TRBV3-2) and TRBJ2-3, with 8 bases fitting TRBD2. CDR1 and CDR2 (germline): LGHDT, YNNKEL (reference sequence). The trim removed 6 bases at V and 3 bases at J, leaving 8 bases unmatched. CDR3 length equals 15 residues. CDR3 sequence (DNA): TGTGCCAGCAGACCGGGGGGGGGAAGGACAGATACGCAGTATTTT. Translation: CASRPGGGRTDTQYF.

The chain joins TRBV6-1 to TRBJ1-3; D is unclear. V was trimmed by 0 bases and J by 0 bases, leaving 9 bases between them. Per the germline V gene, CDR1 is MNHNS and CDR2 is SASEGT. The CDR3 has 16 residues. The DNA for the CDR3 is TGTGCCAGCAGTGAAGCGAGCCCGAGCTCTGGAAACACCATATATTTT. Its protein product is CASSEASPSSGNTIYF.

The J gene is TRBJ1-1, the V gene TRBV6-5; no reliable D call. The germline V gene has CDR1 MNHEY and CDR2 SVGAGI. This CDR3 is 13 amino acids long. V gave up 7 bases and J gave up 4 bases, with 13 bases separating them. The CDR3 DNA reads as TGTGCCAGCAAGACTCAGGTGGCCACTGAAGCTTTCTTT. Its translation is CASKTQVATEAFF.

The genes are TRBV29-1 and TRBJ1-2, with a possible D match to TRBD1 (6 bases). V lost 7 bases and J 1 base, leaving 19 bases between the germline ends. The CDR3 has 15 amino acids. Germline CDR1 and CDR2: SQVTM and ANQGSEA. In DNA form, the CDR3 reads TGCAGCGCCGACAGGACGGAGAATCGTAACTATGGCTACACCTTC. Its translation: CSADRTENRNYGYTF.

The chain is built from TRBV5-6 and TRBJ2-2; perhaps TRBD2 as D (7 bases). The CDR3 sequence is 13 residues long. Germline CDR1 SGHDT, CDR2 YYEEEE. Trimming took 0 bases from V and 10 from J, leaving 10 bases between them. In nucleotides, the CDR3 is TGTGCCAGCAGCTTGGCCGGGGGGCTGGAGCTGTTTTTT. Translated, it gives CASSLAGGLELFF.

The CDR3 loop reads CASSWENTEAFF. CDR3 coding DNA: TGTGCCAGCAGTTGGGAGAACACTGAAGCTTTCTTT. This rearrangement joins TRBV5-4 to TRBJ1-1, with unresolved D. The V gene's germline CDR1 is SGHNT and CDR2 YYREEE (reference sequence). The CDR3 runs to 12 residues. The V end lost 5 bases, the J end lost 1 base, and 6 bases lay between the germline ends.

The chain links TRBV2 to TRBJ1-2; 7 bases are a match to TRBD1. This CDR3 region has 12 residues. V lost 4 bases, J lost 7 bases, and 3 bases stayed unmatched. CDR1 is SNHLY and CDR2 is FYNNEI in the germline V gene. The CDR3 spells CASSVGGFGYTF. DNA for the CDR3: TGTGCCAGCAGTGTAGGGGGCTTTGGCTACACCTTC.

The CDR3 loop reads CATSTGTGATEAFF. The CDR3 DNA reads TGTGCCACCAGTACCGGGACAGGGGCCACTGAAGCTTTCTTT. This chain uses TRBV15 with TRBJ1-1; 10 nucleotides line up with TRBD1. V was pared by 6 bases and J by 4 bases, with 5 bases of the junction left unmatched. Germline V gene sequence: CDR1 LNHNV, CDR2 YYDKDF (reference sequence). CDR3 length: 14 amino acids. The whole variable domain, filled in from reference TRBV15 and TRBJ1-1, reads DAMVIQNPRYQVTQFGKPVTLSCSQTLNHNVMYWYQQKSSQAPKLLFHYYDKDFNNEADTPDNFQSRRPNTSFCFLDIRSPGLGDTAMYLCATSTGTGATEAFFGQGTRLTVV.